The clone carrying this T cell receptor (beta chain) was observed a few times. Its antigen remains unidentified. This record belongs to a study of CD8+ T cells in alopecia areata. As for treatment: oral pan-JAK inhibitor, 5-10 mg twice daily. Points from the study as a whole: The study found that many expanded lesional clones persisted in scalp and blood during tofacitinib.

Sequencing used cDNA as its template, made by extracting RNA and reverse transcribing it. Assay: immunoSEQ multiplex PCR; the TCRdb copy retains only in-frame clones and omits some. The table records 140,000 to 150,000 clones, nearly 55% of them present only once. The V end lost 1 base, the J end lost 2 bases, and 11 bases lay between the germline ends. CDR3 length: 15 residues. Germline V gene lookup returns CDR1 SEHNR and CDR2 FQNEAQ (reference sequence). The chain uses TRBV7-9 and TRBJ2-5; D not resolved. The receptor comes from a human donor with alopecia areata. The sample in question was CD8+ T cells sorted from blood, obtained at week 4, from a patient treated with tofacitinib. CDR3 nucleotides: TGTGCCAGCAGCTTAGTTGGCCAGGAACAAGAGACCCAGTACTTC. Protein: CASSLVGQEQETQYF.